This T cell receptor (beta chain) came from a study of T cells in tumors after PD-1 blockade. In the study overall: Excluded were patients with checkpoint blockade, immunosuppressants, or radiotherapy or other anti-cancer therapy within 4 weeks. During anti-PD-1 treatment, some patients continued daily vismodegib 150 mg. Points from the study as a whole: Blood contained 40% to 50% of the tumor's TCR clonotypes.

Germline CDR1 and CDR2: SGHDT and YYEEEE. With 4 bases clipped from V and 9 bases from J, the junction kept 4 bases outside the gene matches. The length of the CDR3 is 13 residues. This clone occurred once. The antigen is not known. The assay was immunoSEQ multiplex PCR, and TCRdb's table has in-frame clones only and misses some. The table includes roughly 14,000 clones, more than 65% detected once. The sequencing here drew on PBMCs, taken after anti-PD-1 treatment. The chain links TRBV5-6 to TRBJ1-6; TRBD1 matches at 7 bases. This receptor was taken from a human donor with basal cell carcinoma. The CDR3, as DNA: TGTGCCAGCAGCCGCGGACAGGCTTCACCCCTCCACTTT. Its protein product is CASSRGQASPLHF.